This TCR beta chain appears in the sequencing data of a study of graft-versus-host responses after intestinal transplantation. Whole-study context: Each transplant was multivisceral, liver-intestinal, or isolated intestinal. Study-wide results and limits: GvH clones detected in recipient marrow included some appearing first in ileum or blood. Early HvG declines after transplant were associated with peak circulating GvH clone levels.

Worth noting for this clone: Its antigen is unidentified.

The CDR3 is made up of 18 amino acids. From germline, CDR1 is SNHLY and CDR2 FYNNEI. The V gene end was trimmed by 6 bases and the J gene end by 1 base; junction bases not matched to a gene: 17. Sequenced by immunoSEQ multiplex PCR; TCRdb stores in-frame clones only, minus some. The table has 25,000 to 30,000 clones, about three quarters seen once. Intraepithelial plus lamina propria lymphocytes were released by processing graft tissue. The sample in question was ileum tissue, obtained 98 days after intestinal transplantation. This sequence joins TRBV2 and TRBJ2-7; the match to TRBD1 covers 8 bases. This sequence originates from a human patient who received an intestinal transplant, so some T cells may come from the graft donor. DNA of the CDR3: TGTGCCAGCAGGCGGATTTTCGGACAGGGCTCTTCATCCTACGAGCAGTACTTC. As protein: CASRRIFGQGSSSYEQYF.